The 9 T cell receptor beta chains below all came from one sample that was sequenced in a study of T-cell reconstitution after alpha-beta-depleted transplantation in children. Unique molecular identifiers were incorporated during preparation of the TCRbeta library. TCRdb ran MiXCR on the PCR reads and lists one entry per CDR3 protein. This sample has approximately 650,000 distinct CDR3 sequences, with over 10% found just once. The sample consisted of PBMCs, taken before TCRalphabeta/CD19-depleted stem cell transplant. The receptor set was obtained from a girl aged 2-9 years with congenital amegakaryocytic thrombocytopenia, due to receive a stem cell transplant.

The table lists this clonotype with a few counts. The CDR3 DNA reads as TGTGCCAGCAGCTCATATGCAGGGACGTTGAACACTGAAGCTTTCTTT. This codes for CASSSYAGTLNTEAFF. The chain couples TRBV5-5 to TRBJ1-1; tentatively, D is TRBD1 (5 bases). With 3 bases removed from V and 0 bases from J, the gap between germline ends came to 15 bases. This CDR3 is 16 amino acids long. Germline CDR1 reads SGHKS; CDR2 reads YYEKEE (reference sequence).

This clonotype has a count of ten or more. The gene calls are TRBV9 and TRBJ2-7; a possible D gene is TRBD1 (5 bases). V dropped 10 bases and J dropped 0 bases, with 11 bases sitting between them. The CDR3 totals 12 residues. From germline, CDR1 is SGDLS and CDR2 YYNGEE. CDR3 nucleotides: TGTGCCGCAGGGCCGGACTCCTACGAGCAGTACTTC. Translated: CAAGPDSYEQYF.

Only a few counts were recorded for this clonotype. The chain carries TRBV10-2 and TRBJ2-7; 9 nucleotides align to TRBD2. The CDR3 length is 14 residues. CDR1 WSHSY and CDR2 SAAADI come from the germline V gene. The V and J ends lost 0 bases and 3 bases, in that order; junction bases with no gene match: 0. CDR3 nucleotide sequence: TGCGCCAGCAGTGAGTCTAGCGGGAGCTACGAGCAGTACTTC. It yields the protein CASSESSGSYEQYF.

The J gene is TRBJ1-1, the V gene TRBV7-9; D ambiguous. Germline CDR1 reads SEHNR; CDR2 reads FQNEAQ (reference sequence). The ends were cut back, 3 bases at V and 1 base at J, with 15 bases in the middle. The CDR3 sequence is 16 residues long. CDR3 DNA sequence: TGTGCCAGCAGCTTTGAGGGTTCCAGGCCGAACACTGAAGCTTTCTTT. Translated: CASSFEGSRPNTEAFF.

This clonotype was seen many times. V and J are TRBV10-3 and TRBJ1-6; D gene uncertain. Germline CDR1 and CDR2: ENHRY and SYGVKD. V was trimmed by 4 bases and J by 2 bases, leaving 15 bases between them. The CDR3 loop spans 17 amino acids. CDR3 protein: CAISAQRDGTYNSPLHF. CDR3 bases: TGTGCCATCAGTGCCCAGAGAGACGGAACCTATAATTCACCCCTCCACTTT.

This clonotype was seen many times. The rearrangement uses TRBV15 and TRBJ2-2; D gene unclear. Per germline, CDR1 LNHNV and CDR2 YYDKDF (reference sequence). The CDR3 totals 17 residues. Between the trimmed V and J ends, which lost 0 bases and 3 bases, there was a span of 14 bases. The CDR3 is CATSRDVVRRDTGELFF. CDR3 DNA: TGTGCCACCAGCAGAGATGTCGTTAGACGGGACACCGGGGAGCTGTTTTTT.

In DNA, the CDR3 is TGCAGTGCTGGGTTTAGCGGGAGATGGGGAGATACGCAGTATTTT. This encodes CSAGFSGRWGDTQYF. This chain uses TRBV20-1 with TRBJ2-3, with 9 bases aligning to TRBD2. The V segment lost 5 bases and the J segment 5 bases; nucleotides outside the gene matches: 11. This CDR3 has 15 amino acids. The germline V gene has CDR1 DFQATT and CDR2 SNEGSKA (reference sequence).

This clonotype was picked up many times. The chain links TRBV5-1 to TRBJ2-3, with TRBD1 identical over 8 bases. This CDR3 is built from 14 residues. Germline trimming cut 2 bases from V and 5 bases from J; bases unmatched to any gene: 4. The germline V gene has CDR1 SGHRS and CDR2 YFSETQ. CDR3 loop: CASSLRQGQDTQYF. CDR3 DNA: TGCGCCAGCAGCTTAAGACAGGGGCAAGATACGCAGTATTTT.

The chain combines TRBV5-1 with TRBJ2-1, with D perhaps TRBD1 (6 bases). The CDR3 runs 15 residues. Germline values: CDR1 SGHRS, CDR2 YFSETQ. V was shortened by 2 bases and J by 7 bases, with 16 bases between the two germline ends. CDR3 sequence (DNA): TGCGCCAGCAGCTTTGGAGCAGGGGCCAAAAATGAGCAGTTCTTC. Protein sequence: CASSFGAGAKNEQFF.